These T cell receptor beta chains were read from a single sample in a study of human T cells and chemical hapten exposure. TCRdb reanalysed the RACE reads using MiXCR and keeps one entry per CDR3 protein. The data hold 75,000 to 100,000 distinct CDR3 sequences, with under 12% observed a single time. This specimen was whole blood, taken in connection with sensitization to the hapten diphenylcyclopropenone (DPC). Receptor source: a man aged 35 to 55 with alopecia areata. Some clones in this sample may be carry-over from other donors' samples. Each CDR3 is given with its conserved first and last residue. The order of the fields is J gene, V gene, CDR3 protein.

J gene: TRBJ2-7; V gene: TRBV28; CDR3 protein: CASSSSGNYEQYF
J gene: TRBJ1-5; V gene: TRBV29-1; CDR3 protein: CSVAQGVDQPQHF
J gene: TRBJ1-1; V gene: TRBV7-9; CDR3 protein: CASSLKPMNTEAFF
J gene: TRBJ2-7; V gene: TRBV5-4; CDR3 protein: CASSTGTSAHEQYF
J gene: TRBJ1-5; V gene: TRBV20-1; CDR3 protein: CSARVQGSGNQPQHF
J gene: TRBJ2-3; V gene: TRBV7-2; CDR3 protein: CASSLVGLAGGTDTQYF
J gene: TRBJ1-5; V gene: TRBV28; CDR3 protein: CASSIWGLNQPQHF
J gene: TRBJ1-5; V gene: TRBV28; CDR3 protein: CASSLLLGNQPQHF
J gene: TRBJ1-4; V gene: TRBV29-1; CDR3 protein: CSVEVGGGLTFF
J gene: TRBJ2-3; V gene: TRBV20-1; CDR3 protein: CSAGTYTDTQYF
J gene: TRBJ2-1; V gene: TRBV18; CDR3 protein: CASSPPGTPQFF
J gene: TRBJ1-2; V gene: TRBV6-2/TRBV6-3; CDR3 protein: CASSSAVMTSYGYTF
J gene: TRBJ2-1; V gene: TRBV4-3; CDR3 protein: CASSPETVGTDNEQFF
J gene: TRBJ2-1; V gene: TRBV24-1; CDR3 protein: CATMGPAPQYEQFF
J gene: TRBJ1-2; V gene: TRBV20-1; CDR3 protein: CSAREFLGGYGYTF
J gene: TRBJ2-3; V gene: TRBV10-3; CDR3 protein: CAIGLAGLTDTQYF
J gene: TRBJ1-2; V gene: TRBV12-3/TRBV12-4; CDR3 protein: CASSFLGGTPTFAGYTF
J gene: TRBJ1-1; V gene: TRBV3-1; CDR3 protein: CASSLPQGRRAFF
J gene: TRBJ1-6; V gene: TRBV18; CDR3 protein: CASSPLRDSGALGISPLHF
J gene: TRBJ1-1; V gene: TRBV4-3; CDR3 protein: CASSQDPWAGTEAFF
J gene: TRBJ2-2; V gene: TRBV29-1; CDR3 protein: CSVGAGMDTNTGELFF
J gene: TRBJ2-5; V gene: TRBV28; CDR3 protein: CASSSSGGAETQYF
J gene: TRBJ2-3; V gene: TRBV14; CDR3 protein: CASSKGQGTSTDTQYF
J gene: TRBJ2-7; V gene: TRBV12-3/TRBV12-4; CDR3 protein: CASSWGLAYEQYF
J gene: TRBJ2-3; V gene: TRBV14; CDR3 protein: CASSQDSNTQYF
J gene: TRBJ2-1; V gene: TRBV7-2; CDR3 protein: CASSLLTGGFYNEQFF
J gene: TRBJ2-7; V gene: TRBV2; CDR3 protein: CASSSGPGSYEQYF
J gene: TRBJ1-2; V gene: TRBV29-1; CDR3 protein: CSVRSPANYGYTF
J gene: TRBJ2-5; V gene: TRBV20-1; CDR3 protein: CSAIGRGETQYF
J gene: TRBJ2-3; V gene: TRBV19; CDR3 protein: CASSLGTGGDTQYF
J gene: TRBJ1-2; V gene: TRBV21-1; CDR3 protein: CASSTLPRDPGYTF
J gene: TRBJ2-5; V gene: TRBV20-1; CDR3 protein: CSASVLSGRLETQYF
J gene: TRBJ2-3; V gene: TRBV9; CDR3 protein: CASSVVGGSTDTQYF
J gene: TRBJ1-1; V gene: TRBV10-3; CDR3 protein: CAISERTGGSTEAFF
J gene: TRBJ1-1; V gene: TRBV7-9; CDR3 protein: CASSQLTNTEAFF
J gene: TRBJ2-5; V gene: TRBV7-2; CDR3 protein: CASSLLAGGPLQETQYF
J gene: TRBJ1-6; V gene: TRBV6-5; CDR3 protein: CASSLEQGAFSSPLHF
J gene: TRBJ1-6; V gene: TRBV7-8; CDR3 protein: CASSFGTSRSSYNSPLHF
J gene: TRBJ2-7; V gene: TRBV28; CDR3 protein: CASSSYRGVSSYEQYF
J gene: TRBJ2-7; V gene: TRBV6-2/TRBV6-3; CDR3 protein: CASKSSTWEQYF
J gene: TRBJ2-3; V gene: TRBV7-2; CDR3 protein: CASSASVSASTDTQYF